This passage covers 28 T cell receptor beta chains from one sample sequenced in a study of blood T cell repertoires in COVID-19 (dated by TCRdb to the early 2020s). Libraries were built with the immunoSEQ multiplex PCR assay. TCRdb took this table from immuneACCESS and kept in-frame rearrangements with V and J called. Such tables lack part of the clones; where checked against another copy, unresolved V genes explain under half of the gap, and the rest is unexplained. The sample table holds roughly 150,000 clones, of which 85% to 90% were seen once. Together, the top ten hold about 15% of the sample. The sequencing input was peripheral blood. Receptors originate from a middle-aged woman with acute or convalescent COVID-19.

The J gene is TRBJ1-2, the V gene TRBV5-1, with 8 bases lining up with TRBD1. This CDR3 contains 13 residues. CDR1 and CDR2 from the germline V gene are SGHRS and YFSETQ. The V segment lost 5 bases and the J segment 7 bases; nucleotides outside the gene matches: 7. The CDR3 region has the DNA TGCGCCAGCAGGGGGGACACAGGGGGTGGCTACACCTTC. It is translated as CASRGDTGGGYTF.

As DNA, the CDR3 is TGTGCCAGCTACGATCAGGGCCCCAAGTCGGAAAAACTGTTTTTT. Its protein is CASYDQGPKSEKLFF. This rearrangement joins TRBV6-4 to TRBJ1-4; TRBD1 might be the D (5 bases). CDR3 length: 15 residues. V was shortened by 8 bases and J by 8 bases, with 21 bases between the two germline ends. The germline V gene has CDR1 MRHNA and CDR2 SNTAGT.

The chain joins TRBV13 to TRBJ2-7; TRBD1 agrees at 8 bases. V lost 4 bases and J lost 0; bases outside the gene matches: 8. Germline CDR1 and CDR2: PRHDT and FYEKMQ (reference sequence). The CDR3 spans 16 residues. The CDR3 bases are TGTGCCAGCAGCTGGCGCGGACAGGGCCTCTCCTACGAGCAGTACTTC. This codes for CASSWRGQGLSYEQYF.

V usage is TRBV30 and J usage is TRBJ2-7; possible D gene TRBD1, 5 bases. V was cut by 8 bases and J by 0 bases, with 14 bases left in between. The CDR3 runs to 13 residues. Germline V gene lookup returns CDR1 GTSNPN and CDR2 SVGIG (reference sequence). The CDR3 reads CAGKSRVSYEQYF. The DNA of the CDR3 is TGTGCCGGGAAATCCAGGGTCTCCTACGAGCAGTACTTC.

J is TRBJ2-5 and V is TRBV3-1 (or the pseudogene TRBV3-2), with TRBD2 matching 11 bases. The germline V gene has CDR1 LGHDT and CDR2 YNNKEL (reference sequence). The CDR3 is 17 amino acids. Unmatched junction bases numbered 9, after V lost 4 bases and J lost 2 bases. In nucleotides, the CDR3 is TGTGCCAGCAGCCTATCCAATCTAGCGGGGGGACAAGAGACCCAGTACTTC. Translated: CASSLSNLAGGQETQYF.

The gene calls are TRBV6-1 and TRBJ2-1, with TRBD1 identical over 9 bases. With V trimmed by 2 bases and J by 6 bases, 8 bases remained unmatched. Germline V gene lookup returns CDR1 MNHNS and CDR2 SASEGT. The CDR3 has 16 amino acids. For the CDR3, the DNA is TGTGCCAGCAGTGAACCGGGACAGGGATCGGGCAATGAGCAGTTCTTC. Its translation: CASSEPGQGSGNEQFF.

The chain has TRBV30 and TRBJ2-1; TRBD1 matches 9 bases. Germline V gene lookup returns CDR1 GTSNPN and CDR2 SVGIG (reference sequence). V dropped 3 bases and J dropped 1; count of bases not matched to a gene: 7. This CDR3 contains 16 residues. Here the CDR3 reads CAWRGTGMGSYNEQFF. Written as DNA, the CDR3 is TGTGCCTGGAGGGGGACAGGGATGGGGTCCTACAATGAGCAGTTCTTC. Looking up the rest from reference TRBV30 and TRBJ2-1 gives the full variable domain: SQTIHQWPATLVQPVGSPLSLECTVEGTSNPNLYWYRQAAGRGLQLLFYSVGIGQISSEVPQNLSASRPQDRQFILSSKKLLLSDSGFYLCAWRGTGMGSYNEQFFGPGTRLTVL.

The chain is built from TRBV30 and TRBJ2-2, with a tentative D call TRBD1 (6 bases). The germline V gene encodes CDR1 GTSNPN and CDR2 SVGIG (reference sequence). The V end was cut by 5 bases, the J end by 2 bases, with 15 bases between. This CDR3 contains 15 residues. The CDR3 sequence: CAWGKQGYNTGELFF. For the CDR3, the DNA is TGTGCCTGGGGCAAACAGGGCTATAACACCGGGGAGCTGTTTTTT. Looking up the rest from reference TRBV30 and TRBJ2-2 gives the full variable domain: SQTIHQWPATLVQPVGSPLSLECTVEGTSNPNLYWYRQAAGRGLQLLFYSVGIGQISSEVPQNLSASRPQDRQFILSSKKLLLSDSGFYLCAWGKQGYNTGELFFGEGSRLTVL.

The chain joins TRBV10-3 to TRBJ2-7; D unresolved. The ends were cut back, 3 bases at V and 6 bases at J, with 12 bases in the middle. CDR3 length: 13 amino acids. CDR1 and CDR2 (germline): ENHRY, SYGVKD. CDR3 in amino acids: CAISDTSSVEQYF. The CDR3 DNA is TGTGCCATCAGTGATACGTCGAGCGTCGAGCAGTACTTC.

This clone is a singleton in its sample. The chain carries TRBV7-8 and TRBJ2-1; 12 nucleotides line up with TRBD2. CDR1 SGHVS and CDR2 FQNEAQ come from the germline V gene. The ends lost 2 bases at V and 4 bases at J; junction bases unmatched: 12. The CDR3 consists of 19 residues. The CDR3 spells CASSLIRASGRAWYNEQFF. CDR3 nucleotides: TGTGCCAGCAGCTTAATCAGGGCTAGCGGGAGGGCCTGGTACAATGAGCAGTTCTTC.

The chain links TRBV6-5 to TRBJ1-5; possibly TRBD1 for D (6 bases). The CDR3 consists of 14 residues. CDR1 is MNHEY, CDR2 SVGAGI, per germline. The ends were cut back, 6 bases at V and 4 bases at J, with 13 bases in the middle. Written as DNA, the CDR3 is TGTGCCAGCAGGAACCTACAGGGTAATCAGCCCCAGCATTTT. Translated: CASRNLQGNQPQHF.

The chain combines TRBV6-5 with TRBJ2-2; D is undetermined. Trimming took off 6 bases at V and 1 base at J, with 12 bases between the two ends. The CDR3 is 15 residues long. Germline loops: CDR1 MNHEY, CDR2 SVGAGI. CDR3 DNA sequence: TGTGCCAGCAGCCGACACAGCTTGAACACCGGGGAGCTGTTTTTT. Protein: CASSRHSLNTGELFF.

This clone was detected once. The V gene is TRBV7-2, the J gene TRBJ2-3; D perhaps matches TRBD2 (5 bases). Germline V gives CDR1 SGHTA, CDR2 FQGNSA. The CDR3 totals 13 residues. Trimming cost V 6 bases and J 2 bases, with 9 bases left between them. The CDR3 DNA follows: TGTGCCAGCAGAATGAGGGTCACAGATACGCAGTATTTT. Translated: CASRMRVTDTQYF.

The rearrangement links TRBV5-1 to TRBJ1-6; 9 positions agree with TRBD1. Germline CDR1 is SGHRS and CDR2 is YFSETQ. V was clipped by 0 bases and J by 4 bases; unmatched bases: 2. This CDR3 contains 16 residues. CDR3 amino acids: CASSLDDRGYNSPLHF. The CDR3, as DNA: TGCGCCAGCAGCTTGGACGACAGGGGGTATAATTCACCCCTCCACTTT.

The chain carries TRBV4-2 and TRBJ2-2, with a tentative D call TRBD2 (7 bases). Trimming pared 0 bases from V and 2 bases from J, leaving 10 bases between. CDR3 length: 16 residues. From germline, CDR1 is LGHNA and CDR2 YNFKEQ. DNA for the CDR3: TGTGCCAGCAGCCAAGAAGGGGGGGGTAACACCGGGGAGCTGTTTTTT. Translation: CASSQEGGGNTGELFF.

The CDR3 sequence: CSASGLAGINEQFF. The CDR3 nucleotides read TGCAGCGCTTCGGGACTAGCGGGAATCAATGAGCAGTTCTTC. The V gene is TRBV29-1, the J gene TRBJ2-1; 13 bases are shared with TRBD2. The CDR3 has 14 amino acids. Germline-derived CDR1 and CDR2 are SQVTM and ANQGSEA. Losses at the gene ends were 7 bases for V and 6 bases for J; bases not matched to a gene: 6.

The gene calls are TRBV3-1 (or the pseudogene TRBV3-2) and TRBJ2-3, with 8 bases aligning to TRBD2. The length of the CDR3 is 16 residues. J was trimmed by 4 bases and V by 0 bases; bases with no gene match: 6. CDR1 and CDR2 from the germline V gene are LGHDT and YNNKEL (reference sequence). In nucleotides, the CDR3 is TGTGCCAGCAGCCAAGACGACGGGAGGGCCGCAGATACGCAGTATTTT. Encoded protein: CASSQDDGRAADTQYF.

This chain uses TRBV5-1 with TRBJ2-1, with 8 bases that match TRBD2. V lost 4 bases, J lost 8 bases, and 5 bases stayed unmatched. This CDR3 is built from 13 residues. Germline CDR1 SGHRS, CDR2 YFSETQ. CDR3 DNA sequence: TGCGCCAGCAGCGTTCAGCGGGAGTATGAGCAGTTCTTC. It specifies CASSVQREYEQFF.

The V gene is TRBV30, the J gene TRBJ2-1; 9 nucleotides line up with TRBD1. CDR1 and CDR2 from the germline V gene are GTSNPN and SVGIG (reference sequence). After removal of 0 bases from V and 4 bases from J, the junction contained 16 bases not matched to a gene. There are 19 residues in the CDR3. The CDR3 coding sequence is TGTGCCTGGAGTGTACTGGAACAGGGGGCGAGGATTGGGTACAATGAGCAGTTCTTC. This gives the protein CAWSVLEQGARIGYNEQFF.

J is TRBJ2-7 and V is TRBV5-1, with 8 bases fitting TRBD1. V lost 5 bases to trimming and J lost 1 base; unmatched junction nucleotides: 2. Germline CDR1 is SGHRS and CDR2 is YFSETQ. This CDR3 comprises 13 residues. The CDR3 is CASRTGDSYEQYF. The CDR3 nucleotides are TGCGCCAGCAGGACAGGGGATTCCTACGAGCAGTACTTC.

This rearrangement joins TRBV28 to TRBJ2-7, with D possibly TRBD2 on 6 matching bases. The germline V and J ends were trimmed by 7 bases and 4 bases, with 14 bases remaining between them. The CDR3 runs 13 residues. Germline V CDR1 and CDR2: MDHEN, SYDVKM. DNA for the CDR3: TGTGCCAGCACTTGGGCGGGGATGTACGAGCAGTACTTC. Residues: CASTWAGMYEQYF.

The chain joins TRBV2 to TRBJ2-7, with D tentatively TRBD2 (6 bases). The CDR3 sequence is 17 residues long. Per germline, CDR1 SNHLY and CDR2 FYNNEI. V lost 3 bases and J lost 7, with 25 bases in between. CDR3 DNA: TGTGCCAGCAGTGAGTTAGGCTCGGGGGTGGGTGTTTGGGAGCAGTACTTC. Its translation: CASSELGSGVGVWEQYF.

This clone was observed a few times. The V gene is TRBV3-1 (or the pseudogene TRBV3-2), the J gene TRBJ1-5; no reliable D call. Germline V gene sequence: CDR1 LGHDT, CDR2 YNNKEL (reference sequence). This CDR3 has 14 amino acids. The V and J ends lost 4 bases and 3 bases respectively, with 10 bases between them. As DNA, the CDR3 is TGTGCCAGCAGCCTGGGCCAGATCAATCAGCCCCAGCATTTT. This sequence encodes CASSLGQINQPQHF.

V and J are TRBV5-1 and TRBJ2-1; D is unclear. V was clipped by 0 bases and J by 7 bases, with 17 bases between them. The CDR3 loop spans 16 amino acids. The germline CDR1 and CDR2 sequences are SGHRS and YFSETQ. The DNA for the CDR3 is TGCGCCAGCAGCTTGGGCAGACCTAGACTCCATAATGAGCAGTTCTTC. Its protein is CASSLGRPRLHNEQFF.

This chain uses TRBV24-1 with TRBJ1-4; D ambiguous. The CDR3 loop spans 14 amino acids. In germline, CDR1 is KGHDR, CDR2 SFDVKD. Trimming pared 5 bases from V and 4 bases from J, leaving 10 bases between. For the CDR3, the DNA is TGTGCCACCAGTGTAGGAGGTATTAATGAAAAACTGTTTTTT. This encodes CATSVGGINEKLFF.

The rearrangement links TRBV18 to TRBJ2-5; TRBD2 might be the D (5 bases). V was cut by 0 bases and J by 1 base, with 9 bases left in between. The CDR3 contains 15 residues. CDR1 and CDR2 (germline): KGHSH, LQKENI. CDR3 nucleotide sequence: TGTGCCAGCTCACCACCCGGGCTAGCCCAAGAGACCCAGTACTTC. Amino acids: CASSPPGLAQETQYF.

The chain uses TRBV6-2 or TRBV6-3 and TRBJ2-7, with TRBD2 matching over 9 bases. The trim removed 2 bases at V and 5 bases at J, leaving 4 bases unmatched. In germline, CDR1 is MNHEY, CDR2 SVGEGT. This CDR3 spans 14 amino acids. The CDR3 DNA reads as TGTGCCAGCAGTTACATGCGGGGGGGCCACGAGCAGTACTTC. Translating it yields CASSYMRGGHEQYF.

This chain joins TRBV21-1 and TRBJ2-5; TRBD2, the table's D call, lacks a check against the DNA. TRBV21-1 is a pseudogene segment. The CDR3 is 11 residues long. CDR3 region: CASSGEETQYF. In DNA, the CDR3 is TGTGCCAGCAGCGGAGAAGAGACCCAGTACTTC.